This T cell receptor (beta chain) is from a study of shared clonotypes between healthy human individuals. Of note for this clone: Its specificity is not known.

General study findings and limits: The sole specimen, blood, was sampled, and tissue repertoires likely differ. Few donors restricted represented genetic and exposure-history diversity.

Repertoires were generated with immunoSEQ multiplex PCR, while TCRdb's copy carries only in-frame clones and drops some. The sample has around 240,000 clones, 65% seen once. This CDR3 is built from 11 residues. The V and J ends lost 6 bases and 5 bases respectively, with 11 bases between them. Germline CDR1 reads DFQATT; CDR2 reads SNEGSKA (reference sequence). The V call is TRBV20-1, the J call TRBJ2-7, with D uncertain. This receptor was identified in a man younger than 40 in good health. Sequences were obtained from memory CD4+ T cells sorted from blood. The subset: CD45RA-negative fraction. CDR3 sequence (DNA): TGCAGTGCCGAAGATGTCAACGAGCAGTACTTC. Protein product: CSAEDVNEQYF.